This TCR beta chain was sequenced in a study of T cell responses to AZD1222 COVID-19 vaccine. Here immunoSEQ multiplex PCR was the method, and the copy in TCRdb shows in-frame clones only, minus some. The sample lists 180,000 or so clones, roughly 93% occurring once. Trimming took off 2 bases at V and 11 bases at J, with 13 bases between the two ends. CDR1 and CDR2 from the germline V gene are LGHNA and YSLEER. This CDR3 has 14 amino acids. The rearrangement joins TRBV4-3 to TRBJ1-6, with D hard to call. The TCR sequence derives from an adult who received the MenACWY meningococcal vaccine as a control. Sequencing was performed on peripheral blood, taken 28 days after the second dose of the MenACWY control vaccine. The CDR3 DNA is TGCGCCAGCAGCCAAACAACAAGAGCGGCACCCCTCCACTTT. Residues: CASSQTTRAAPLHF.